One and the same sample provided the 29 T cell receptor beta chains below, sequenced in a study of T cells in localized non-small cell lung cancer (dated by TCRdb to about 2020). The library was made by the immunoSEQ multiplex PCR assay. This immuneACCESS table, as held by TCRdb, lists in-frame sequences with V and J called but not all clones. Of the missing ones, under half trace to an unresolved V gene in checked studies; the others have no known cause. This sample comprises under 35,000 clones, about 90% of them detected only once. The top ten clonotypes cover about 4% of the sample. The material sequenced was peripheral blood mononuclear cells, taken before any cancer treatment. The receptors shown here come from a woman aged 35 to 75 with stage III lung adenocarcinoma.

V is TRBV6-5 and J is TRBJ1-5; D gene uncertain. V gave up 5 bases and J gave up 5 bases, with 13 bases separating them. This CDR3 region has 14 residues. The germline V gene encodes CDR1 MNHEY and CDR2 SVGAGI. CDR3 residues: CASSEIMDHQPQHF. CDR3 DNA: TGTGCCAGCAGTGAAATTATGGACCATCAGCCCCAGCATTTT.

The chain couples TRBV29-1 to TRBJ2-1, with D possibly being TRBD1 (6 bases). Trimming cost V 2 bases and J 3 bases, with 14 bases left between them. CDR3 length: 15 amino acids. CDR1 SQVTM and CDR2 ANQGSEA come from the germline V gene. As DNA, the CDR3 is TGCAGCGTTGAACTGCCCGGACAGAGCTACAATGAGCAGTTCTTC. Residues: CSVELPGQSYNEQFF.

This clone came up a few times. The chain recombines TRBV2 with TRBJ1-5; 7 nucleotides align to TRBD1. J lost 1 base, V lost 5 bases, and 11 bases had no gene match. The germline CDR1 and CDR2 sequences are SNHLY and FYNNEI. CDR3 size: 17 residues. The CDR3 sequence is CASSINRDRGSNQPQHF. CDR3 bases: TGTGCCAGCAGTATCAACCGGGACAGAGGCAGCAATCAGCCCCAGCATTTT.

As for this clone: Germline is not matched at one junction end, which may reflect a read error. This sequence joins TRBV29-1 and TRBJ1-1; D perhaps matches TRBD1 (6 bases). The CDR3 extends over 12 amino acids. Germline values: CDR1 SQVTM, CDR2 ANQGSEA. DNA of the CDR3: TGCAGCGTCGAAGGGGGGGCGGCTGAAGCTTTCTTT. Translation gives CSVEGGAAEAFF. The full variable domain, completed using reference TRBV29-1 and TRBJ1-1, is SAVISQKPSRDICQRGTSLTIQCQVDSQVTMMFWYRQQPGQSLTLIATANQGSEATYESGFVIDKFPISRPNLTFSTLTVSNMSPEDSSIYLCSVEGGAAEAFFGQGTRLTVV.

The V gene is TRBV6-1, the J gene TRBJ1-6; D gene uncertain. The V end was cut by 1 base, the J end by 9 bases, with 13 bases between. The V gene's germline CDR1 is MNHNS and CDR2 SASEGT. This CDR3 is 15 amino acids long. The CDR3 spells CASSEGRQSSSPLHF. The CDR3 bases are TGTGCCAGCAGTGAAGGGAGACAAAGTAGTTCACCCCTCCACTTT.

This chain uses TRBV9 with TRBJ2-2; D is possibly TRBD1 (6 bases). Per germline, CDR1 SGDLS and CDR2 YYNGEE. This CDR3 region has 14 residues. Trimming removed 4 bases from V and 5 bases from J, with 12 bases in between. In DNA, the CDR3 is TGTGCCAGCAGCCCGACGACAGGAACCGGGGAGCTGTTTTTT. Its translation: CASSPTTGTGELFF.

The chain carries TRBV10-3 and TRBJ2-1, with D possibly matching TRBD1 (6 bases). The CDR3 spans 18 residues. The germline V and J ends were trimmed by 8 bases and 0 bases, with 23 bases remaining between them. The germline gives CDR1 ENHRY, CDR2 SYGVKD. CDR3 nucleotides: TGTGCCATCGGGGGTGATAGGTGGGACATGAGCTCCTACAATGAGCAGTTCTTC. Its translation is CAIGGDRWDMSSYNEQFF.

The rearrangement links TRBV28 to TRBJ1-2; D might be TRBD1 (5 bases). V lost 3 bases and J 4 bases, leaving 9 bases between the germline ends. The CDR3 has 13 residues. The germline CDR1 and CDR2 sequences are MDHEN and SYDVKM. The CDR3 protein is CASSLRRGYGYTF. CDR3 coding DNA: TGTGCCAGCAGTTTGCGAAGGGGCTATGGCTACACCTTC.

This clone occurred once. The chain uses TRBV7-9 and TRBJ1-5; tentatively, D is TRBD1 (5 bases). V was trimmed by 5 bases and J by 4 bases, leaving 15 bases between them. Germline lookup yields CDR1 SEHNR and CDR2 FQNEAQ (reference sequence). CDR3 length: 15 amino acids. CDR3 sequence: CASSPGRVGNQPQHF. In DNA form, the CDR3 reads TGTGCCAGCAGCCCAGGGCGGGTAGGTAATCAGCCCCAGCATTTT.

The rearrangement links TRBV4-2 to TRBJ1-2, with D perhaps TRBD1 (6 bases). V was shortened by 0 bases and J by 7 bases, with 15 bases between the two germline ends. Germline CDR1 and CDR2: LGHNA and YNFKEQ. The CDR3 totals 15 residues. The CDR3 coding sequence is TGTGCCAGCAGCCAAGATCGGAGCAACAGGGCTGGCTACACCTTC. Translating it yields CASSQDRSNRAGYTF.

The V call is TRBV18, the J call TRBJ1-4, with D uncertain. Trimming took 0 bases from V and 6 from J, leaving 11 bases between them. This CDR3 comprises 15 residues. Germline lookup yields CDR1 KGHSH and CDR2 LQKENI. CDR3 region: CASSPPGRSDEKLFF. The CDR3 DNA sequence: TGTGCCAGCTCACCACCGGGCCGATCTGATGAAAAACTGTTTTTT.

The CDR3 region is CASSLRVGGSYEQYF. Here the CDR3 DNA reads TGTGCCAGCAGCCTCAGGGTCGGAGGTTCCTACGAGCAGTACTTC. V usage is TRBV28 and J usage is TRBJ2-7; D may correspond to TRBD1 or TRBD2 (5 bases each). The CDR3 spans 15 residues. Germline V gene sequence: CDR1 MDHEN, CDR2 SYDVKM. The V and J ends lost 6 bases and 1 base respectively, with 16 bases between them.

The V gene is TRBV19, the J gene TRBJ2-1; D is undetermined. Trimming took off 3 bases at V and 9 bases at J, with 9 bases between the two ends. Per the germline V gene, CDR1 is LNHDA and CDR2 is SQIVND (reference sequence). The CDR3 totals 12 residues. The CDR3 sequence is CASSIQQSEQFF. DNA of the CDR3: TGTGCCAGTAGTATCCAGCAGTCTGAGCAGTTCTTC. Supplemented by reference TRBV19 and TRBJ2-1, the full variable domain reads DGGITQSPKYLFRKEGQNVTLSCEQNLNHDAMYWYRQDPGQGLRLIYYSQIVNDFQKGDIAEGYSVSREKKESFPLTVTSAQKNPTAFYLCASSIQQSEQFFGPGTRLTVL.

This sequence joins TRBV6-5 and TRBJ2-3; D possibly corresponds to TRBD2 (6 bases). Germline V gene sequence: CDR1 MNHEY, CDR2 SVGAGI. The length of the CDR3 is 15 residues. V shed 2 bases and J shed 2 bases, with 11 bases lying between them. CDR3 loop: CASSYGGQPTDTQYF. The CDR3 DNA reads TGTGCCAGCAGTTACGGAGGGCAGCCCACAGATACGCAGTATTTT.

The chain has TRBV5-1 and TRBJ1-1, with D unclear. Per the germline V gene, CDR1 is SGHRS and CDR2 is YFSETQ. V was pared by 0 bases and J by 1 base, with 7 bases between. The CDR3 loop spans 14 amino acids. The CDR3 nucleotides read TGCGCCAGCAGCTTGGTGGCAGGGAACACTGAAGCTTTCTTT. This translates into CASSLVAGNTEAFF. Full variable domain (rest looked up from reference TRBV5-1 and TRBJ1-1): KAGVTQTPRYLIKTRGQQVTLSCSPISGHRSVSWYQQTPGQGLQFLFEYFSETQRNKGNFPGRFSGRQFSNSRSEMNVSTLELGDSALYLCASSLVAGNTEAFFGQGTRLTVV.

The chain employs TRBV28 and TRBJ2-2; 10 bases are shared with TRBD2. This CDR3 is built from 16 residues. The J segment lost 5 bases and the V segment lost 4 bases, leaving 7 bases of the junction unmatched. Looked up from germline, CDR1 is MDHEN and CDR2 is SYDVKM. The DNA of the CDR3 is TGTGCCAGCAGTTCTCGGACTAGCGGAGGGACCGGGGAGCTGTTTTTT. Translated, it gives CASSSRTSGGTGELFF.

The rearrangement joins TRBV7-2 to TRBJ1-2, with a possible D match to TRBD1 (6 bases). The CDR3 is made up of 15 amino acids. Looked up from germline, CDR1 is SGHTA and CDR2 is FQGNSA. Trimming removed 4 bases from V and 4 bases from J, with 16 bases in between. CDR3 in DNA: TGTGCCAGCAGCTCCCGGGACACCCAGGGCTATGGCTACACCTTC. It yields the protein CASSSRDTQGYGYTF.

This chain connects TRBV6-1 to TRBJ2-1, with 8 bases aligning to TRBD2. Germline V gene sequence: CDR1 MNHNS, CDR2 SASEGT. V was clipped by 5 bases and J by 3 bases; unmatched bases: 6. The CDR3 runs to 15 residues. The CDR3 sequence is CASSNGRAFYNEQFF. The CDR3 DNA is TGTGCCAGCAGTAACGGGAGGGCCTTCTACAATGAGCAGTTCTTC.

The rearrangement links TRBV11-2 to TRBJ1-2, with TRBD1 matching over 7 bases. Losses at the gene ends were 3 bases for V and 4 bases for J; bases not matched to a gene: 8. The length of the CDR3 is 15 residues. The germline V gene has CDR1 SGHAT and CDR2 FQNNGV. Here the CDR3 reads CASSFSSTGPYGYTF. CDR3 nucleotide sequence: TGTGCCAGCAGCTTCTCTTCGACAGGGCCCTATGGCTACACCTTC.

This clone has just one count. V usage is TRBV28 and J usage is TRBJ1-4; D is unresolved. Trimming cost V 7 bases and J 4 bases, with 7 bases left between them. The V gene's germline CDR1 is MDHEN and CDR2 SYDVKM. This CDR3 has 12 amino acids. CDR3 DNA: TGTGCCAGCACTGGCTATAATGAAAAACTGTTTTTT. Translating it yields CASTGYNEKLFF.

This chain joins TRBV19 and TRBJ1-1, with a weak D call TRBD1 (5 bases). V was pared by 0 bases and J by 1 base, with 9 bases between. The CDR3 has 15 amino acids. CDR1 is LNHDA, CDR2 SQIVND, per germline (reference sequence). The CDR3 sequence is CASSIDPQGNTEAFF. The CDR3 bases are TGTGCCAGTAGTATAGATCCCCAGGGGAACACTGAAGCTTTCTTT.

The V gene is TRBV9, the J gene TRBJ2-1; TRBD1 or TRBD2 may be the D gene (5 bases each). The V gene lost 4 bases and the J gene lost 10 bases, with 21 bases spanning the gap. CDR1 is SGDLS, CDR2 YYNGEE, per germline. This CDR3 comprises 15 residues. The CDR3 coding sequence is TGTGCCAGCAGCCAGGGAGCAGGTGGTTTCGCGGAGCAGTTCTTC. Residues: CASSQGAGGFAEQFF.

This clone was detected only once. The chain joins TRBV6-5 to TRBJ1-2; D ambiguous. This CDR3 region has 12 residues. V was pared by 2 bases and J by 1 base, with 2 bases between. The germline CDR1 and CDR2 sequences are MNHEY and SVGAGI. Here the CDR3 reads CASSYINYGYTF. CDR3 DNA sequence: TGTGCCAGCAGTTACATTAACTATGGCTACACCTTC.

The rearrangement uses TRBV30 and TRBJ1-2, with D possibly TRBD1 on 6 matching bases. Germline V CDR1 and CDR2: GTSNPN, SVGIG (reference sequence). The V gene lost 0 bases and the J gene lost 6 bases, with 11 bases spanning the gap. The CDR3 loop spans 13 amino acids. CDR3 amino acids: CAWSVRRGHGYTF. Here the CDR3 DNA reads TGTGCCTGGAGTGTACGGCGGGGGCATGGCTACACCTTC.

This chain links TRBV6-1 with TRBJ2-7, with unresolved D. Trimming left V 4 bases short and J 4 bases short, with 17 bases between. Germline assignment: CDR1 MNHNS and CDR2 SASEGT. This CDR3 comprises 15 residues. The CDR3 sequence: CASSAWTQKGYEQYF. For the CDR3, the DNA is TGTGCCAGCAGTGCCTGGACGCAAAAAGGGTACGAGCAGTACTTC.

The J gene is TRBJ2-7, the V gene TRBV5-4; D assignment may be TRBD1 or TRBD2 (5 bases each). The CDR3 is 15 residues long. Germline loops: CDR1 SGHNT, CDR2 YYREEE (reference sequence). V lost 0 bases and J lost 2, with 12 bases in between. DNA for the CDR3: TGTGCCAGCAGCTTGGCGGGGCAGGGAACCTACGAGCAGTACTTC. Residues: CASSLAGQGTYEQYF.

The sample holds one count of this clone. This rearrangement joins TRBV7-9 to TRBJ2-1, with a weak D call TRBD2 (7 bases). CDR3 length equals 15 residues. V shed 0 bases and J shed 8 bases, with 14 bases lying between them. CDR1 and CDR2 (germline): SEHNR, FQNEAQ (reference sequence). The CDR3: CASSLAGGPVDEQFF. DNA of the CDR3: TGTGCCAGCAGCTTAGCGGGGGGGCCGGTAGATGAGCAGTTCTTC.

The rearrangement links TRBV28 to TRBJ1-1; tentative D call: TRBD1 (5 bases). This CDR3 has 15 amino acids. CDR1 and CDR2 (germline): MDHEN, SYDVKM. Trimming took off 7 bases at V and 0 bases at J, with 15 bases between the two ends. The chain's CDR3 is CASTLSTAMNTEAFF. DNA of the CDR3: TGTGCCAGCACCCTTTCGACAGCGATGAACACTGAAGCTTTCTTT.

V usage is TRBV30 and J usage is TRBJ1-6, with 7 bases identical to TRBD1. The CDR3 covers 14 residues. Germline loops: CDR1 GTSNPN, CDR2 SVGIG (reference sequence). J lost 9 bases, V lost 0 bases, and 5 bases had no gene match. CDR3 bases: TGTGCCTGGAGTGTACCACCAGGGGGTTCACCCCTCCACTTT. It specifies CAWSVPPGGSPLHF.